Given below is one TCR beta chain in context. Its target is unknown. The junction departs from germline at one end; a sequencing error may be responsible. CDR3 size: 15 residues. Germline loops: CDR1 MNHNS, CDR2 SASEGT. The PCR had 60 Vbeta and 13 Jbeta primers. Some clones are missing from TCRdb's copy, which holds only in-frame ones; the method was immunoSEQ multiplex PCR. Of 84,000 or so clones listed, 70% to 85% are singletons. This specimen belongs to a study of cytomegalovirus exposure and HLA in healthy donors. Overall study findings and caveats: A later analysis reported that several of the most significant clusters appeared to be linked to common viral pathogens, among them Epstein-Barr virus. Reports showed the classifier diagnosing cytomegalovirus status with high specificity and sensitivity. Among the sequence variants, a highly shared cluster was likely an artifact of sequencing.

The donors (healthy individuals) were bone marrow donors. The chain links TRBV6-1 to TRBJ2-2; D is perhaps TRBD2 (6 bases). This receptor was taken from a man aged 25 to 40 in good health and CMV-seronegative. Input material: PBMCs. The CDR3 region has the DNA TGTGCCAGCAGTGAAGCGGCGGGGAACGCCGGGGAGCTGTTTTTT. Translated: CASSEAAGNAGELFF.